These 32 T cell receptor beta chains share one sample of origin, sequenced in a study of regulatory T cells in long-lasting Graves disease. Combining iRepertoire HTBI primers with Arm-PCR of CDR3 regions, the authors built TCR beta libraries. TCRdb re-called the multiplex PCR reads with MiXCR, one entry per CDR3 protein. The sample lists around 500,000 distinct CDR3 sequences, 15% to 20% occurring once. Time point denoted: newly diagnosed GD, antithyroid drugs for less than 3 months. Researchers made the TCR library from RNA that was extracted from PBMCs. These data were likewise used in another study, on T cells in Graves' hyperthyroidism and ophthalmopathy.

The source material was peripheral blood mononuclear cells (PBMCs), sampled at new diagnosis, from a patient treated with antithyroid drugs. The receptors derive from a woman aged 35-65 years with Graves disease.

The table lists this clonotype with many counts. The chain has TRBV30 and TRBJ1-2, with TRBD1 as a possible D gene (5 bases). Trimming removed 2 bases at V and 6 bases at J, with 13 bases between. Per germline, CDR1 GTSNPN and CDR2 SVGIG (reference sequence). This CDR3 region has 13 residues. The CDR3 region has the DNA TGTGCCTGGAGTTTCGGGGCAGGGAATGGCTACACCTTC. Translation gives CAWSFGAGNGYTF.

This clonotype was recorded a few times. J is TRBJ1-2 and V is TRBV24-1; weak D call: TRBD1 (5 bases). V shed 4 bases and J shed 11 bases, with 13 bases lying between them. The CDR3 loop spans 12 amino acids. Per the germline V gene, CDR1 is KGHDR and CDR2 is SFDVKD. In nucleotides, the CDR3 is TGTGCCACCAGTGACCCTCAGGGCGTGTACACCTTC. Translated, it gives CATSDPQGVYTF.

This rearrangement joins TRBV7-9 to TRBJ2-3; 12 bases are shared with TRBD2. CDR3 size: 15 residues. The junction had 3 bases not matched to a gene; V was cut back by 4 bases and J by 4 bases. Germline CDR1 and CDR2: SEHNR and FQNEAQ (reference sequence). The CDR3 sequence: CASSSPSGGADTQYF. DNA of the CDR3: TGTGCCAGCAGCTCCCCTAGCGGGGGGGCAGATACGCAGTATTTT. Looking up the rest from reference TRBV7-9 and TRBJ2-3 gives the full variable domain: DTGVSQNPRHKITKRGQNVTFRCDPISEHNRLYWYRQTLGQGPEFLTYFQNEAQLEKSRLLSDRFSAERPKGSFSTLEIQRTEQGDSAMYLCASSSPSGGADTQYFGPGTRLTVL.

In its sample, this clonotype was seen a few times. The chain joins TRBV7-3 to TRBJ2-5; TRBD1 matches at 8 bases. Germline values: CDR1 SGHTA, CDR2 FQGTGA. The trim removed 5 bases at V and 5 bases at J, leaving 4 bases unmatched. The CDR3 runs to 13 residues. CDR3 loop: CASSQGAMETQYF. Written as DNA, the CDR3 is TGTGCCAGCAGCCAGGGGGCGATGGAGACCCAGTACTTC.

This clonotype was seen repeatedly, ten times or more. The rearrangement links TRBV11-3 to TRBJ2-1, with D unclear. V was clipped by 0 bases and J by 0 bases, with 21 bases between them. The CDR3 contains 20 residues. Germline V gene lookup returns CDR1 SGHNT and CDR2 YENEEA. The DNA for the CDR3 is TGTGCCAGCAGCTTAGATCTAGGGCGGTACAGCCCTCACTCCTACAATGAGCAGTTCTTC. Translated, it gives CASSLDLGRYSPHSYNEQFF.

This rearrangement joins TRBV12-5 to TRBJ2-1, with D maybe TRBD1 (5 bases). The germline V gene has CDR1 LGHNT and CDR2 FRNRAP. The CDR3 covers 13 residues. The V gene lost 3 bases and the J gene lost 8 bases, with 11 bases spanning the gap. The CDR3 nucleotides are TGTGCTAGTGGTTTCAGTTGGGGCGATGAGCAGTTCTTC. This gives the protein CASGFSWGDEQFF.

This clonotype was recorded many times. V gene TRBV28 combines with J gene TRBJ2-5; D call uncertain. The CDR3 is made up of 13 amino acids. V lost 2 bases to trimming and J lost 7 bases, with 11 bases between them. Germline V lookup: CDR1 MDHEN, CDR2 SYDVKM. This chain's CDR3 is CASSLKPLATQYF. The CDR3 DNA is TGTGCCAGCAGTTTAAAGCCTCTCGCGACCCAGTACTTC.

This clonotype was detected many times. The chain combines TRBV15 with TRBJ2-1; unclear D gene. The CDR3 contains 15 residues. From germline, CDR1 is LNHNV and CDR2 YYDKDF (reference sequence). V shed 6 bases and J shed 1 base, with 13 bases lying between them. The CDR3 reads CATSRTLSSYNEQFF. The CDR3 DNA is TGTGCCACCAGTCGGACGTTAAGTTCCTACAATGAGCAGTTCTTC. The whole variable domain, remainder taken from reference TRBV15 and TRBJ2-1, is DAMVIQNPRYQVTQFGKPVTLSCSQTLNHNVMYWYQQKSSQAPKLLFHYYDKDFNNEADTPDNFQSRRPNTSFCFLDIRSPGLGDTAMYLCATSRTLSSYNEQFFGPGTRLTVL.

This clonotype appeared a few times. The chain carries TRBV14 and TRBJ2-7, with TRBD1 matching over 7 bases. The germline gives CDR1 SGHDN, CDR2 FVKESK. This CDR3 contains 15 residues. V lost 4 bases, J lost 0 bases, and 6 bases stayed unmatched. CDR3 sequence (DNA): TGTGCCAGCAGCCGGGACAGTCACCCCTCCTACGAGCAGTACTTC. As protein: CASSRDSHPSYEQYF.

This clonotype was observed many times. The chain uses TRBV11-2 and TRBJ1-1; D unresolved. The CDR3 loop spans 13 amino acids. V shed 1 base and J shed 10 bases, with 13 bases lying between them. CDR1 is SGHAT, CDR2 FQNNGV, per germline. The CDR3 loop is CASSLVARRTAFF. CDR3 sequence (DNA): TGTGCCAGCAGCTTAGTCGCGAGGCGAACAGCTTTCTTT.

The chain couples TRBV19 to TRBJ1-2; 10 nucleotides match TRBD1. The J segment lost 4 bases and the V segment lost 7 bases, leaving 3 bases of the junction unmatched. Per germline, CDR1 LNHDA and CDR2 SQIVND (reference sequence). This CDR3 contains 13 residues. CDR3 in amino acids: CASTTGGGYGYTF. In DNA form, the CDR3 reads TGTGCCAGTACGACAGGGGGCGGCTATGGCTACACCTTC.

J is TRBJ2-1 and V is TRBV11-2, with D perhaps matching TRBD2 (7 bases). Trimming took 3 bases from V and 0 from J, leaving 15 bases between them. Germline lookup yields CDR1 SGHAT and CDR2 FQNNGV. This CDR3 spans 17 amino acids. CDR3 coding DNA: TGTGCCAGCAGCTTCTCGCGGGGGCCGAGCTCCTACAATGAGCAGTTCTTC. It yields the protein CASSFSRGPSSYNEQFF.

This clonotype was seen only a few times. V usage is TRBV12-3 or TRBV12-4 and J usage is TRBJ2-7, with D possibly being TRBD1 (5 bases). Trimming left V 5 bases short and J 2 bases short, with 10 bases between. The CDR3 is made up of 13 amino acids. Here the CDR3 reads CASSADSPYEQYF. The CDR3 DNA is TGTGCCAGCAGTGCCGACAGCCCCTACGAGCAGTACTTC.

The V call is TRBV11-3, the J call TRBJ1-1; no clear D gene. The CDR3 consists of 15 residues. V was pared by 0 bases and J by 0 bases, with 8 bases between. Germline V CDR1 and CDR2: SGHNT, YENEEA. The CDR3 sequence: CASSLEADMNTEAFF. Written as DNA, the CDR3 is TGTGCCAGCAGCTTAGAGGCAGATATGAACACTGAAGCTTTCTTT.

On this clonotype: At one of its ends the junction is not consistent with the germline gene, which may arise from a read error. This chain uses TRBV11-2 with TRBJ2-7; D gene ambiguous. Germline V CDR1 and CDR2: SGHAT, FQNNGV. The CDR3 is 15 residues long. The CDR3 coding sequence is TGCGCCAGCAGCCAAGCCCATCATACCTCCTACGAGCAGTACTTC. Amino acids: CASSQAHHTSYEQYF.

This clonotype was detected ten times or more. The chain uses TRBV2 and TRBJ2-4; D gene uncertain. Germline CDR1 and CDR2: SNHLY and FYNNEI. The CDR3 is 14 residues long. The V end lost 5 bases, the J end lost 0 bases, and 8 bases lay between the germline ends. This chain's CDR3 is CASSSDLAKNIQYF. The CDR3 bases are TGTGCCAGCAGTTCTGACTTAGCCAAAAACATTCAGTACTTC.

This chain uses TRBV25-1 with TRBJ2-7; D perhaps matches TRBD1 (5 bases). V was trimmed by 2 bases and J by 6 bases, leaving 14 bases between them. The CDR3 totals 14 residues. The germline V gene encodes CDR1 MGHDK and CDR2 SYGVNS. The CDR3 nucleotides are TGTGCCAGCAGTGAAAGTCGGCCCCAGGGCGAGCAGTACTTC. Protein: CASSESRPQGEQYF.

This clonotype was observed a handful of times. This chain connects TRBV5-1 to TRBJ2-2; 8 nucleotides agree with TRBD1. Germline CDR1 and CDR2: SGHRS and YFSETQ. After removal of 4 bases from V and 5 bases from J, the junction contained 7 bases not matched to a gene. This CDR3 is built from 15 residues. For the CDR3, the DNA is TGCGCCAGCAGCGATCGTACAGGGGGGACCGGGGAGCTGTTTTTT. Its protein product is CASSDRTGGTGELFF.

DNA for the CDR3: TGTGCCAGCAGTTACTCGACGCCACAGGGGGGCTATGGCTACACCTTC. Protein sequence: CASSYSTPQGGYGYTF. The chain employs TRBV6-2 or TRBV6-3 and TRBJ1-2; TRBD1 matches 8 bases. J was trimmed by 4 bases and V by 0 bases; bases with no gene match: 7. The CDR3 has 16 amino acids. CDR1 and CDR2 (germline): MNHEY, SVGEGT.

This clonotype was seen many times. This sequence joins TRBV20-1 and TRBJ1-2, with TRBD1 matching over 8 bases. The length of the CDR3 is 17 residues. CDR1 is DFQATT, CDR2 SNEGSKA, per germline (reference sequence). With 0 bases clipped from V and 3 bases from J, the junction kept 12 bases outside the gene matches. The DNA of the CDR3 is TGCAGTGCTAGAGATACCGGGACAGGAGAAACCTACTATGGCTACACCTTC. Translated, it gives CSARDTGTGETYYGYTF.

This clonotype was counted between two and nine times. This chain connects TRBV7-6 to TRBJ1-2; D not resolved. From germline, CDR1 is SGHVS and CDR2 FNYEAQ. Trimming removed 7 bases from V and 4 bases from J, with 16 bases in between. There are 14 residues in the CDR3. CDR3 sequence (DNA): TGTGCCAGCAATGACCTCCTTTTCTTCTATGGCTACACCTTC. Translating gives CASNDLLFFYGYTF. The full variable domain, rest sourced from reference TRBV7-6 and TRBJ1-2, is GAGVSQSPRYKVTKRGQDVALRCDPISGHVSLYWYRQALGQGPEFLTYFNYEAQQDKSGLPNDRFSAERPEGSISTLTIQRTEQRDSAMYRCASNDLLFFYGYTFGSGTRLTVV.

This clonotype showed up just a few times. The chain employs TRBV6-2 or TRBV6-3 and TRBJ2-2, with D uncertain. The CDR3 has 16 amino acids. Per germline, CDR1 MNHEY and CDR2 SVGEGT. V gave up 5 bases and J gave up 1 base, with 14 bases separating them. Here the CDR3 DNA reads TGTGCCAGCAGTGTCCGGGTTAGAGGGAACACCGGGGAGCTGTTTTTT. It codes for CASSVRVRGNTGELFF.

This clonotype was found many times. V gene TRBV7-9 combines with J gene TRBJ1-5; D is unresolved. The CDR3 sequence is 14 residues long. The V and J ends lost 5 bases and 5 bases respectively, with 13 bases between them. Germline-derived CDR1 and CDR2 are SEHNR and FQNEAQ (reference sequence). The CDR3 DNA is TGTGCCAGCAGCATGGGAGCGGATTATCAGCCCCAGCATTTT. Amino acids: CASSMGADYQPQHF.

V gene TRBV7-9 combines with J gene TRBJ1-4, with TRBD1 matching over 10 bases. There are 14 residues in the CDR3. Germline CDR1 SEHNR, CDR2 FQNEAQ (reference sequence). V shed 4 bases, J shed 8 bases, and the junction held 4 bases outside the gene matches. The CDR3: CASSWGQGREKLFF. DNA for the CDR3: TGTGCCAGCAGCTGGGGACAGGGGAGGGAAAAACTGTTTTTT.

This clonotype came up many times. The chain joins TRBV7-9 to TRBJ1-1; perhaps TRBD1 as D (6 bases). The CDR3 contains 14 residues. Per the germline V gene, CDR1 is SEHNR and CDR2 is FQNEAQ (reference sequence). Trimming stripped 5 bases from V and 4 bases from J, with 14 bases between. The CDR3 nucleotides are TGTGCCAGCAGCCCCGGGGCGGGGGCCACTGAAGCTTTCTTT. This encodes CASSPGAGATEAFF. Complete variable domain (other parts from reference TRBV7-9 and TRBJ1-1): DTGVSQNPRHKITKRGQNVTFRCDPISEHNRLYWYRQTLGQGPEFLTYFQNEAQLEKSRLLSDRFSAERPKGSFSTLEIQRTEQGDSAMYLCASSPGAGATEAFFGQGTRLTVV.

This CDR3 reads CASSIGGGATAFF. The CDR3 nucleotides are TGTGCCAGTAGTATAGGTGGGGGTGCCACGGCTTTCTTT. The V gene is TRBV19, the J gene TRBJ1-1; TRBD1 might be the D (5 bases). Germline CDR1 reads LNHDA; CDR2 reads SQIVND (reference sequence). V was cut by 1 base and J by 11 bases, with 14 bases left in between. The CDR3 has 13 amino acids.

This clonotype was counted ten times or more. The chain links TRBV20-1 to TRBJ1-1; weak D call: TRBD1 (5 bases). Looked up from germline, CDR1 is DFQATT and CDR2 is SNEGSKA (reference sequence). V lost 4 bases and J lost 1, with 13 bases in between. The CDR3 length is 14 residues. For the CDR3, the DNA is TGCAGTGCTAATACGGGACGTCAGAACACTGAAGCTTTCTTT. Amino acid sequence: CSANTGRQNTEAFF.

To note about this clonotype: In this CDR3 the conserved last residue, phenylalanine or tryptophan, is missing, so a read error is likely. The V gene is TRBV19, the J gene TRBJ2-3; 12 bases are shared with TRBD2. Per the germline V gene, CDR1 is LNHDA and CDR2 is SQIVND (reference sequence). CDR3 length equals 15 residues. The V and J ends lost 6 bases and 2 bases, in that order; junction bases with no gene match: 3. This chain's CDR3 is CASRRTSGDTDTQYS. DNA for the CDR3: TGTGCCAGTAGACGGACTAGCGGGGACACAGATACGCAGTATTCT.

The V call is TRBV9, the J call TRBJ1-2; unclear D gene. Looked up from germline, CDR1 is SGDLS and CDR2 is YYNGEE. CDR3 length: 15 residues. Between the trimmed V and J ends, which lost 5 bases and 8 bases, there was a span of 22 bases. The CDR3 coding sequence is TGTGCCAGCAGTCCCGACCCCGGGAAGCCCCGAGGCTACACCTTC. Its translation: CASSPDPGKPRGYTF.

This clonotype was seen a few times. The CDR3 region is CAISVGQGATGELFF. CDR3 DNA: TGTGCCATCAGTGTGGGACAGGGGGCTACCGGGGAGCTGTTTTTT. The chain couples TRBV10-3 to TRBJ2-2, with TRBD1 matching over 12 bases. The CDR3 extends over 15 amino acids. The J segment lost 5 bases and the V segment lost 4 bases, leaving 2 bases of the junction unmatched. Germline V gene sequence: CDR1 ENHRY, CDR2 SYGVKD.

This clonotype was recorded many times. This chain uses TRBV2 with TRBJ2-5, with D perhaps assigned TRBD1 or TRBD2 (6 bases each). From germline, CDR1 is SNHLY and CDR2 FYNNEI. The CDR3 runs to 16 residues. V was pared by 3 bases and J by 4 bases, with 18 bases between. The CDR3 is CASSDMGRRGLETQYF. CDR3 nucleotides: TGTGCCAGCAGTGATATGGGTCGGAGGGGGTTAGAGACCCAGTACTTC. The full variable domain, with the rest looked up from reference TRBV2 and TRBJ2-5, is EPEVTQTPSHQVTQMGQEVILRCVPISNHLYFYWYRQILGQKVEFLVSFYNNEISEKSEIFDDQFSVERPDGSNFTLKIRSTKLEDSAMYFCASSDMGRRGLETQYFGPGTRLLVL.

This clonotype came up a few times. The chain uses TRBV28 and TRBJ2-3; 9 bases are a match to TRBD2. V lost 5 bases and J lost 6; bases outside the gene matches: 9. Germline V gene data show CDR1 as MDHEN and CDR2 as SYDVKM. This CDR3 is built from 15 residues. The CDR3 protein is CASSGGGGGSDTQYF. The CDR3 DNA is TGTGCCAGCAGTGGAGGCGGGGGGGGATCGGATACGCAGTATTTT.